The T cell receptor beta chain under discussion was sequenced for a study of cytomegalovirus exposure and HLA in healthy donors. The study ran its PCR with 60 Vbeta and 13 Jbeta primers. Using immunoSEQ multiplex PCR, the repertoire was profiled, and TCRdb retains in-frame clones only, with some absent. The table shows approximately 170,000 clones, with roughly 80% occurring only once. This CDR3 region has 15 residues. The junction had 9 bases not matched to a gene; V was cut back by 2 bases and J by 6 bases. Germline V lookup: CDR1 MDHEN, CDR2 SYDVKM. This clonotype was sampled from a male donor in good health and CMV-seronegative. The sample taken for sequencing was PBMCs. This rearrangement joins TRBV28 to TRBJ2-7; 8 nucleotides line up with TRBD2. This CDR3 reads CASSLGSGTGGEQYF. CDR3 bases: TGTGCCAGCAGTTTAGGTAGCGGGACCGGGGGCGAGCAGTACTTC.